Each of the 16 T cell receptor beta chains below was sequenced from the same sample in a study of graft-versus-host responses after intestinal transplantation. Method: immunoSEQ multiplex PCR; TCRdb's copy keeps in-frame clones and lacks some. This sample has 75,000 to 100,000 clones, with around 90% found just once. Their antigens are not known. The sample here was unstimulated CD4+ T cells sorted from spleen or lymph node cells, taken before intestinal transplant. The receptor set was obtained from a human donor who received an intestinal transplant.

CDR3 coding DNA: TGTGCCAGCAGTAGGACTAGCGGATCAGGGAATGAGCAGTTCTTC. Its translation is CASSRTSGSGNEQFF. This chain uses TRBV28 with TRBJ2-1; 10 positions agree with TRBD2. In germline, CDR1 is MDHEN, CDR2 SYDVKM. V gave up 5 bases and J gave up 7 bases; unmatched junction bases: 8. This CDR3 contains 15 residues.

The J gene is TRBJ2-3, the V gene TRBV29-1, with a possible D match to TRBD2 (6 bases). Trimming took 4 bases from V and 2 from J, leaving 10 bases between them. Germline lookup yields CDR1 SQVTM and CDR2 ANQGSEA. This CDR3 comprises 13 residues. The CDR3 loop reads CSVGGTPTDTQYF. As DNA, the CDR3 is TGCAGCGTTGGAGGGACTCCCACAGATACGCAGTATTTT.

CDR3 loop: CASSWGLREQYF. CDR3 coding DNA: TGTGCCAGCAGCTGGGGCCTAAGAGAGCAGTACTTC. The rearrangement links TRBV13 to TRBJ2-7, with D maybe TRBD1 (5 bases). Trimming pared 4 bases from V and 7 bases from J, leaving 11 bases between. CDR3 size: 12 residues. Germline V gives CDR1 PRHDT, CDR2 FYEKMQ (reference sequence).

This clone has just a few counts. This rearrangement joins TRBV6-1 to TRBJ2-5; 13 positions agree with TRBD2. This CDR3 is built from 15 residues. With 6 bases clipped from V and 5 bases from J, the junction kept 6 bases outside the gene matches. Germline V gene sequence: CDR1 MNHNS, CDR2 SASEGT. The CDR3 bases are TGTGCCAGCAGCATGGGGACTAGCGGGGACGAGACCCAGTACTTC. Translating gives CASSMGTSGDETQYF.

This clone was counted a few times. The chain carries TRBV6-6 and TRBJ1-3; D is undetermined. Germline V CDR1 and CDR2: MNHNY, SVGAGI (reference sequence). CDR3 length: 13 residues. Trimming removed 7 bases from V and 7 bases from J, with 14 bases in between. In nucleotides, the CDR3 is TGTGCCAGCACCCTAGGCCCTCCCAACACCATATATTTT. This codes for CASTLGPPNTIYF.

The chain has TRBV28 and TRBJ2-1; TRBD1 is a possible D gene (6 bases). Germline-derived CDR1 and CDR2 are MDHEN and SYDVKM. V was shortened by 6 bases and J by 6 bases, with 18 bases between the two germline ends. The CDR3 sequence is 15 residues long. CDR3 in amino acids: CASRGAGSPTNEQFF. CDR3 coding DNA: TGTGCCAGCAGGGGGGCGGGTAGCCCTACCAATGAGCAGTTCTTC.

This chain links TRBV28 with TRBJ2-7, with 11 bases matching TRBD1. The CDR3 consists of 15 residues. The ends lost 1 base at V and 3 bases at J; junction bases unmatched: 2. The germline V gene has CDR1 MDHEN and CDR2 SYDVKM. The CDR3 DNA is TGTGCCAGCAGTTTATCTGGGACAGGGGGCTACGAGCAGTACTTC. This codes for CASSLSGTGGYEQYF.

To note about this clone: Germline and junction disagree at one end, which may indicate a read error. The rearrangement joins TRBV5-6 to TRBJ2-1; 7 bases line up with TRBD2. Germline V lookup: CDR1 SGHDT, CDR2 YYEEEE. CDR3 length equals 11 residues. The CDR3 protein is CASRSGLDLIF. The CDR3 DNA reads as TGTGCCAGCAGAAGTGGACTAGATTTAATCTTC.

This chain uses TRBV11-2 with TRBJ2-1; 8 bases agree with TRBD2. Trimming removed 1 base from V and 2 bases from J; junction bases left unmatched: 10. Germline V gives CDR1 SGHAT, CDR2 FQNNGV. The CDR3 runs 18 residues. The CDR3 is CASSLGRGTSWAYNEQFF. The CDR3, as DNA: TGTGCCAGCAGCTTAGGCCGAGGGACTAGTTGGGCCTACAATGAGCAGTTCTTC.

The chain combines TRBV2 with TRBJ1-5, with D perhaps TRBD1 (6 bases). The CDR3 spans 13 residues. In germline, CDR1 is SNHLY, CDR2 FYNNEI. Trimming stripped 6 bases from V and 3 bases from J, with 9 bases between. CDR3 nucleotide sequence: TGTGCCAGCAGACAGGGTTTCAATCAGCCCCAGCATTTT. Translating gives CASRQGFNQPQHF.

The rearrangement links TRBV19 to TRBJ1-2; weak D call: TRBD1 (6 bases). CDR3 length equals 18 residues. V lost 5 bases and J lost 1, with 23 bases in between. Per the germline V gene, CDR1 is LNHDA and CDR2 is SQIVND (reference sequence). The CDR3 nucleotides are TGTGCCAGTAGTTCCCGGATAGGGTTGGACAGAGTTAACTATGGCTACACCTTC. Encoded protein: CASSSRIGLDRVNYGYTF.

This clone was found once. This chain links TRBV2 with TRBJ2-1; 8 bases map to TRBD1. The length of the CDR3 is 13 residues. V lost 8 bases and J lost 8; bases outside the gene matches: 8. The V gene's germline CDR1 is SNHLY and CDR2 FYNNEI. The CDR3 loop reads CASGQGIIHEQFF. The CDR3 region has the DNA TGTGCCAGCGGACAGGGTATAATTCATGAGCAGTTCTTC.

The gene calls are TRBV28 and TRBJ2-7; perhaps TRBD1 as D (7 bases). Between the trimmed V and J ends, which lost 1 base and 1 base, there was a span of 14 bases. Germline V gene data show CDR1 as MDHEN and CDR2 as SYDVKM. The CDR3 covers 16 residues. This chain's CDR3 is CASSLLGRGESYEQYF. The CDR3 DNA reads as TGTGCCAGCAGTTTATTGGGCAGGGGGGAATCCTACGAGCAGTACTTC.

This clone appeared once. The chain combines TRBV18 with TRBJ1-1; 7 bases are a match to TRBD1. Trimming removed 6 bases from V and 1 base from J; junction bases left unmatched: 8. The CDR3 has 15 residues. CDR1 and CDR2 from the germline V gene are KGHSH and LQKENI. This CDR3 reads CASSLRQGANTEAFF. CDR3 DNA sequence: TGTGCCAGCTCGCTAAGACAGGGAGCGAACACTGAAGCTTTCTTT. The full variable domain, completed using reference TRBV18 and TRBJ1-1, is NAGVMQNPRHLVRRRGQEARLRCSPMKGHSHVYWYRQLPEEGLKFMVYLQKENIIDESGMPKERFSAEFPKEGPSILRIQQVVRGDSAAYFCASSLRQGANTEAFFGQGTRLTVV.

The gene calls are TRBV6-6 and TRBJ1-2; TRBD1 agrees at 12 bases. Germline CDR1 reads MNHNY; CDR2 reads SVGAGI (reference sequence). This CDR3 contains 15 residues. With 6 bases clipped from V and 7 bases from J, the junction kept 9 bases outside the gene matches. The CDR3 nucleotides read TGTGCCAGCAGGGGACAGGGGGCGGGTGAAAGTGGCTACACCTTC. Its protein is CASRGQGAGESGYTF.

J is TRBJ1-4 and V is TRBV2, with unresolved D. Looked up from germline, CDR1 is SNHLY and CDR2 is FYNNEI. This CDR3 has 14 residues. V shed 3 bases and J shed 0 bases, with 5 bases lying between them. The CDR3 loop is CASSDSSTNEKLFF. CDR3 nucleotide sequence: TGTGCCAGCAGTGACTCCTCAACTAATGAAAAACTGTTTTTT.